The 27 T cell receptor beta chains given below trace back to one sample, sequenced in a study of blood T cell repertoires in COVID-19. TCRdb's copy holds only in-frame clones and misses some; the assay was immunoSEQ multiplex PCR. The sample carries about 270,000 clones, roughly 88% recorded once. The sequencing input was peripheral blood. These receptors were taken from a woman between 70 and 85 years old with acute or convalescent COVID-19.

This sequence joins TRBV3-1 (or the pseudogene TRBV3-2) and TRBJ2-5; TRBD2 might be the D (6 bases). There are 16 residues in the CDR3. The germline gives CDR1 LGHDT, CDR2 YNNKEL (reference sequence). V was pared by 4 bases and J by 0 bases, with 15 bases between. This CDR3 is CASSPSVSGYQETQYF. CDR3 sequence (DNA): TGTGCCAGCAGCCCGTCCGTTAGCGGTTACCAAGAGACCCAGTACTTC.

V gene TRBV19 combines with J gene TRBJ1-5; D gene uncertain. V gave up 3 bases and J gave up 9 bases, with 9 bases separating them. From germline, CDR1 is LNHDA and CDR2 SQIVND (reference sequence). The CDR3 is 12 residues long. CDR3 nucleotide sequence: TGTGCCAGTAGTATGGTTCCGGGGCCCCAGCATTTT. Amino acids: CASSMVPGPQHF.

V gene TRBV27 combines with J gene TRBJ2-1, with 10 nucleotides matching TRBD1. CDR3 size: 18 residues. The germline V gene has CDR1 MNHEY and CDR2 SMNVEV (reference sequence). Germline trimming cut 2 bases from V and 5 bases from J; bases unmatched to any gene: 12. This CDR3 is CASSLRQQWDRGHNEQFF. In DNA, the CDR3 is TGTGCCAGCAGTTTACGCCAACAATGGGACAGGGGACACAATGAGCAGTTCTTC.

CDR3 DNA: TGTGCCAGCAGCTTAAGTCGAGACACTGAAGCTTTCTTT. Amino acids: CASSLSRDTEAFF. This chain uses TRBV7-3 with TRBJ1-1; no reliable D call. V was cut by 1 base and J by 3 bases, with 6 bases left in between. This CDR3 has 13 amino acids. Germline CDR1 and CDR2: SGHTA and FQGTGA.

This clone was observed a handful of times. J is TRBJ1-2 and V is TRBV19; D is possibly TRBD1 (6 bases). Germline V CDR1 and CDR2: LNHDA, SQIVND (reference sequence). The V end was cut by 4 bases, the J end by 2 bases, with 11 bases between. The CDR3 is 14 residues long. CDR3 DNA sequence: TGTGCCAGTAGTACCCTCAGGGGCAACTATGGCTACACCTTC. This gives the protein CASSTLRGNYGYTF.

V is TRBV5-4 and J is TRBJ2-2; the D is unclear. V gave up 3 bases and J gave up 1 base, with 4 bases separating them. There are 13 residues in the CDR3. Germline V lookup: CDR1 SGHNT, CDR2 YYREEE (reference sequence). The CDR3 reads CASSSKNTGELFF. The CDR3 nucleotides read TGTGCCAGCAGCTCCAAGAACACCGGGGAGCTGTTTTTT.

The rearrangement joins TRBV5-8 to TRBJ1-2, with 8 bases that match TRBD1. This CDR3 contains 13 residues. In germline, CDR1 is SGHTS, CDR2 YDEGEE. V shed 4 bases and J 2 bases; nucleotides not matched to a gene: 1. CDR3 in DNA: TGTGCCAGCAGCCGGGACAGGAACTATGGCTACACCTTC. Translation gives CASSRDRNYGYTF.

Comments on this clone: Other DNA sequences of this sample code for an identical CDR3. V usage is TRBV7-9 and J usage is TRBJ1-2; possible D gene TRBD1, 5 bases. Germline V gives CDR1 SEHNR, CDR2 FQNEAQ (reference sequence). V gave up 2 bases and J gave up 2 bases, with 6 bases separating them. This CDR3 has 13 amino acids. The CDR3 sequence is CASSLPGNYGYTF. CDR3 nucleotides: TGTGCCAGCAGCTTACCAGGGAACTATGGCTACACCTTC.

In its sample, this clone was seen many times. The V and J genes are TRBV19 and TRBJ2-5; 8 nucleotides line up with TRBD1. Germline loops: CDR1 LNHDA, CDR2 SQIVND (reference sequence). CDR3 length: 17 residues. Trimming at V came to 6 bases and at J to 5 bases, leaving 17 bases not matched to a gene. CDR3 nucleotide sequence: TGTGCCAGTAGCCATGCCGGCAGGGGGCGGGACGGGGAGACCCAGTACTTC. Protein product: CASSHAGRGRDGETQYF.

The V gene is TRBV21-1, the J gene TRBJ2-7; the table's D call, TRBD1, has no DNA check behind it. TRBV21-1 constitutes a pseudogene. The CDR3 sequence is 14 residues long. This CDR3 reads CASSRDRGAYEQYF. The CDR3 coding sequence is TGTGCCAGCTCCCGGGACAGGGGGGCCTACGAGCAGTACTTC.

The chain has TRBV9 and TRBJ1-1, with 7 bases matching TRBD1. The germline V gene has CDR1 SGDLS and CDR2 YYNGEE. This CDR3 comprises 15 residues. V was clipped by 3 bases and J by 1 base; unmatched bases: 6. The CDR3 DNA follows: TGTGCCAGCAGCGCACGGGACAGCCGGAACACTGAAGCTTTCTTT. It codes for CASSARDSRNTEAFF. Looking up the rest from reference TRBV9 and TRBJ1-1 gives the full variable domain: DSGVTQTPKHLITATGQRVTLRCSPRSGDLSVYWYQQSLDQGLQFLIQYYNGEERAKGNILERFSAQQFPDLHSELNLSSLELGDSALYFCASSARDSRNTEAFFGQGTRLTVV.

V gene TRBV4-2 combines with J gene TRBJ2-1, with TRBD2 matching 9 bases. The trim removed 4 bases at V and 0 bases at J, leaving 19 bases unmatched. Per the germline V gene, CDR1 is LGHNA and CDR2 is YNFKEQ. There are 21 residues in the CDR3. Here the CDR3 DNA reads TGTGCCAGCAGCCCTCGGGGAGGCGTAAGCGGGGGGTCGAGCTCCTACAATGAGCAGTTCTTC. The encoded protein is CASSPRGGVSGGSSSYNEQFF.

In nucleotides, the CDR3 is TGTGCCAGCAGCTCTGTACAAGCACAGGGGAAGCAGTACTTC. It codes for CASSSVQAQGKQYF. The chain recombines TRBV7-8 with TRBJ2-7; TRBD1 aligns across 7 bases. Germline V gene lookup returns CDR1 SGHVS and CDR2 FQNEAQ. V lost 4 bases, J lost 8 bases, and 11 bases stayed unmatched. CDR3 length equals 14 residues.

This clone was seen once. The chain couples TRBV6-5 to TRBJ1-2; 9 bases match TRBD1. The CDR3 covers 12 residues. Germline V gene data show CDR1 as MNHEY and CDR2 as SVGAGI. V gave up 9 bases and J gave up 8 bases; unmatched junction bases: 7. The DNA of the CDR3 is TGTGCCAGTCTACAGGGGGCGCGGGGCTACACCTTC. Translated, it gives CASLQGARGYTF.

The J gene is TRBJ2-7, the V gene TRBV7-9; 9 bases are a match to TRBD1. Trimming took 7 bases from V and 5 from J; bases not matched to a gene: 6. Germline V gene data show CDR1 as SEHNR and CDR2 as FQNEAQ (reference sequence). The CDR3 is 13 amino acids. The CDR3 DNA is TGTGCCAGCAACAACCGGGACAGGGACGAGCAGTACTTC. Translated: CASNNRDRDEQYF.

The chain couples TRBV6-6 to TRBJ1-5; perhaps TRBD1 as D (6 bases). The CDR3 runs 14 residues. CDR1 and CDR2 (germline): MNHNY, SVGAGI (reference sequence). Deletions cut 0 bases from V and 10 bases from J, with 13 bases between. The chain's CDR3 is CASSYSEQGQPQHF. The CDR3 DNA reads as TGTGCCAGCAGTTACTCGGAACAGGGCCAACCCCAGCATTTT.

V gene TRBV11-2 combines with J gene TRBJ2-1; 8 bases fit TRBD2. Germline assignment: CDR1 SGHAT and CDR2 FQNNGV. J was trimmed by 0 bases and V by 3 bases; bases with no gene match: 4. This CDR3 contains 16 residues. As DNA, the CDR3 is TGTGCCAGCAGCTTTGGCCGGGGGGGCTCCTACAATGAGCAGTTCTTC. Encoded protein: CASSFGRGGSYNEQFF.

The chain uses TRBV18 and TRBJ1-1, with 8 bases lining up with TRBD1. Germline CDR1 and CDR2: KGHSH and LQKENI. The CDR3 has 15 residues. After removal of 4 bases from V and 2 bases from J, the junction contained 6 bases not matched to a gene. In DNA, the CDR3 is TGTGCCAGCTCACGGAGTACAGGGGGTAACACTGAAGCTTTCTTT. Encoded protein: CASSRSTGGNTEAFF.

The J gene is TRBJ2-3, the V gene TRBV13; D possibly corresponds to TRBD2 (6 bases). From germline, CDR1 is PRHDT and CDR2 FYEKMQ (reference sequence). CDR3 size: 15 residues. V lost 1 base to trimming and J lost 0 bases, with 8 bases between them. The CDR3 DNA reads as TGTGCCAGCAGCTTAGACGCGGGAAGCACAGATACGCAGTATTTT. It encodes CASSLDAGSTDTQYF. Filled out from reference TRBV13 and TRBJ2-3, the complete variable domain reads AAGVIQSPRHLIKEKRETATLKCYPIPRHDTVYWYQQGPGQDPQFLISFYEKMQSDKGSIPDRFSAQQFSDYHSELNMSSLELGDSALYFCASSLDAGSTDTQYFGPGTRLTVL.

This chain joins TRBV7-9 and TRBJ1-1; D is perhaps TRBD1 (6 bases). Trimming took off 1 base at V and 3 bases at J, with 21 bases between the two ends. Per the germline V gene, CDR1 is SEHNR and CDR2 is FQNEAQ (reference sequence). This CDR3 region has 18 residues. The CDR3 loop reads CASSLGLVGGDLDTEAFF. In DNA form, the CDR3 reads TGTGCCAGCAGCTTAGGTCTTGTAGGGGGGGATCTCGACACTGAAGCTTTCTTT.

The CDR3 is CASSLRAGRTDTQYF. DNA for the CDR3: TGTGCCAGCAGCCTAAGGGCGGGCCGCACAGATACGCAGTATTTT. The chain uses TRBV3-1 (or the pseudogene TRBV3-2) and TRBJ2-3; TRBD2 might be the D (5 bases). The CDR3 is 15 residues long. The germline gives CDR1 LGHDT, CDR2 YNNKEL (reference sequence). Trimming stripped 4 bases from V and 1 base from J, with 12 bases between.

This clone was observed a few times. This chain joins TRBV7-9 and TRBJ1-2; D might be TRBD1 (6 bases). CDR1 is SEHNR and CDR2 is FQNEAQ in the germline V gene (reference sequence). The CDR3 has 14 residues. V lost 5 bases to trimming and J lost 4 bases, with 14 bases between them. The CDR3 coding sequence is TGTGCCAGCAGCCCGCCGTTAGGGGGCTATGGCTACACCTTC. It specifies CASSPPLGGYGYTF.

Written as DNA, the CDR3 is TGTGCCAGTAGTATAGGCCAGCGCATCTACAATGAGCAGTTCTTC. This sequence encodes CASSIGQRIYNEQFF. The chain carries TRBV19 and TRBJ2-1, with D unclear. The germline V and J ends were trimmed by 1 base and 3 bases, with 10 bases remaining between them. The CDR3 has 15 amino acids. Germline assignment: CDR1 LNHDA and CDR2 SQIVND (reference sequence).

In this sample, this clone turned up once. The CDR3 loop is CASSLDRGRGTEAFF. The CDR3 nucleotides are TGTGCCAGTAGCTTGGACAGGGGGCGAGGTACTGAAGCTTTCTTT. The rearrangement links TRBV19 to TRBJ1-1, with 11 nucleotides matching TRBD1. The germline V gene encodes CDR1 LNHDA and CDR2 SQIVND (reference sequence). CDR3 length: 15 residues. With V trimmed by 6 bases and J by 5 bases, 8 bases remained unmatched.

The chain is built from TRBV7-2 and TRBJ1-1; 7 nucleotides match TRBD1. Trimming cost V 5 bases and J 4 bases; bases outside gene matches: 7. The CDR3 consists of 14 residues. Germline V gene sequence: CDR1 SGHTA, CDR2 FQGNSA. The CDR3: CASSRDRAGTEAFF. CDR3 bases: TGTGCCAGCAGCCGCGACAGGGCTGGCACTGAAGCTTTCTTT.

This chain links TRBV12-5 with TRBJ2-3; D may be TRBD2 (6 bases). Germline V gives CDR1 LGHNT, CDR2 FRNRAP. Trimming shortened V by 3 bases and J by 0 bases, and 7 bases separated the two germline ends. CDR3 length: 14 amino acids. The CDR3 nucleotides are TGTGCTAGTGGTTTCGGGACTAGCACAGATACGCAGTATTTT. This codes for CASGFGTSTDTQYF.

The chain has TRBV3-1 (or the pseudogene TRBV3-2) and TRBJ1-3; the D gene is possibly TRBD1 (6 bases). With 4 bases removed from V and 1 base from J, the gap between germline ends came to 20 bases. The CDR3 totals 18 residues. Germline-derived CDR1 and CDR2 are LGHDT and YNNKEL (reference sequence). CDR3 in amino acids: CASSPPRQGRTSGNTIYF. The CDR3, as DNA: TGTGCCAGCAGCCCCCCTCGGCAGGGGAGAACTTCTGGAAACACCATATATTTT.